Reported below is one T cell receptor (beta chain). The data stem from a study of blood T cell repertoires in COVID-19. Sequencing was performed with immunoSEQ multiplex PCR; in TCRdb, only in-frame clones are kept and a portion is missing. Of 45,000 to 60,000 clones in the sample, more than 75% were seen once. The CDR3 loop spans 14 amino acids. Trimming at V came to 10 bases and at J to 6 bases, leaving 13 bases not matched to a gene. Germline CDR1 is MDHEN and CDR2 is SYDVKM. The chain recombines TRBV28 with TRBJ1-2, with TRBD1 matching 8 bases. This receptor was taken from a man aged 55 to 70 with active or convalescent COVID-19. Sequenced sample: peripheral blood. The CDR3 loop reads CATRGVTGVNGYTF. CDR3 DNA: TGTGCCACCCGAGGGGTGACAGGGGTTAATGGCTACACCTTC.